The rows below give T cell receptor beta chains drawn from one sample of a study of early T cells in non-severe SARS-CoV-2 infection. One entry per CDR3 protein, called by TCRdb with MiXCR from the 5' RACE reads. The sample records about 110,000 distinct CDR3 sequences, around 12% being singletons. This material consisted of whole blood, taken at baseline. The receptors stem from an adult who was a healthcare worker with PCR-confirmed SARS-CoV-2 infection or an uninfected control (not recorded which). Both conserved end residues are part of each CDR3. D genes are given only for firm matches. Not every row has a clone size; where given, it reads once, few, many or a size class.

>TRBV5-4|TRBJ1-1|.|.
TGTGCCAGCAGGCTTGGACAGAATGGTGAAGCTTTCTTT
CASRLGQNGEAFF
>TRBV29-1|TRBJ1-2|.|.
TGCAGCGTTGCGTCGTCAGCCACCAACTATGGCTACACCTTC
CSVASSATNYGYTF
>TRBV30|TRBJ1-4|.|.
TGTGCCTGGAGTATCAACGGGGAAAAACTGTTTTTT
CAWSINGEKLFF
>TRBV20-1|TRBJ1-1|many|.
TGCAGTGCCACCTCATCGGGGGGGCGCACTGAAGCTTTCTTT
CSATSSGGRTEAFF
>TRBV20-1|TRBJ1-2|.|.
TGCAGTGCTTGGCGGCCTCCCTCCCCTAACTATGGCTACACCTTC
CSAWRPPSPNYGYTF
>TRBV29-1|TRBJ2-5|few|TRBD1
TGCAGCGGAGACAGGGGCCAAGAGACCCAGTACTTC
CSGDRGQETQYF
>TRBV6-5|TRBJ1-1|few|.
TGTGCCAGCACCCTAGGGCTGGGAAGTGCTGAAGCTTTCTTT
CASTLGLGSAEAFF
>TRBV12-3/TRBV12-4|TRBJ1-3|.|.
TGTGCCAGCAGCCTCTCAGTTAAACCCGGAAACACCATATATTTT
CASSLSVKPGNTIYF
>TRBV20-1|TRBJ2-3|few|TRBD2
TGCAGTGCGTTAGCGGGGGGGCGCACAGATACGCAGTATTTT
CSALAGGRTDTQYF
>TRBV2|TRBJ1-2|few|.
TGTGCCAGCAGTTTCATGACAGCGGGCTATGGCTACACCTTC
CASSFMTAGYGYTF
>TRBV10-3|TRBJ2-5|few|TRBD1
TGTGCCATCAGTGAGGGGACAGGGGAGGTGGAGACCCAGTACTTC
CAISEGTGEVETQYF
>TRBV2|TRBJ1-6|.|TRBD1
TGTGCCAGCAGTGGGCGACAGGGTTGGAATTCACCCCTCCACTTT
CASSGRQGWNSPLHF
>TRBV7-7|TRBJ2-2|.|.
TGTGCCAGCAGCTTAGCGGTCGCGAACACCGGGGAGCTGTTTTTT
CASSLAVANTGELFF
>TRBV2|TRBJ2-6|.|.
TGTGCCAGCAGTGCCGGGGCCGGATCTGGGGCCAACGTCCTGACTTTC
CASSAGAGSGANVLTF
>TRBV24-1|TRBJ2-1|many|TRBD1
TGTGCCACCAGTTCCGGGACAGGGGGGTCCAATGAGCAGTTCTTC
CATSSGTGGSNEQFF
>TRBV19|TRBJ1-5|.|.
TGTGCCAGTAGTATAGTTGCTACAGGGACTCAGCCCCAGCATTTT
CASSIVATGTQPQHF
>TRBV6-4|TRBJ1-2|many|.
TGTGCCAGCAGCCCGACAGGAGACTATGGCTACACCTTC
CASSPTGDYGYTF
>TRBV4-1|TRBJ2-7|.|.
TGCTCCAGCAGCCAAGCGAGCCCAAACGGCTACGAGCAGTACTTC
CSSSQASPNGYEQYF
>TRBV7-2|TRBJ2-7|few|TRBD1
TGTGCCAGCAGCCATCGGACAGGGGACGACGACGAGCAGTACTTC
CASSHRTGDDDEQYF
>TRBV7-2|TRBJ2-1|few|.
TGTGCCAGCAGCTTAGGAACAGGTACCAATGAGCAGTTCTTC
CASSLGTGTNEQFF
>TRBV20-1|TRBJ2-3|few|.
TGCAGTGCTAGAGTTAGCACAGATACGCAGTATTTT
CSARVSTDTQYF
>TRBV11-2|TRBJ1-4|many|.
TGTGCCAGCAGTAACAGGGTTCACGAAAAACTGTTTTTT
CASSNRVHEKLFF
>TRBV5-1|TRBJ2-3|.|TRBD2
TGCGCCAGCAGCTTCAGACTAGCGGCAACAGATACGCAGTATTTT
CASSFRLAATDTQYF
>TRBV11-3|TRBJ2-7|few|.
TGTGCCAGCAGCTTACTGGGGGACTCCTACGAGCAGTACTTC
CASSLLGDSYEQYF
>TRBV14|TRBJ2-7|many|.
TGTGCCAGCAGCCAAGTTCTACATGGAGATAGATACGAGCAGTACTTC
CASSQVLHGDRYEQYF
>TRBV29-1|TRBJ2-2|few|TRBD2
TGCAGCGTTCGGGGGGCCGGGGAGCTGTTTTTT
CSVRGAGELFF
>TRBV2|TRBJ2-5|many|.
TGTGCCAGCAGTGAACGGACAGCCCAAGAGACCCAGTACTTC
CASSERTAQETQYF
>TRBV4-1|TRBJ2-7|.|.
TGCGCCAGCAGCCAAGAGGGTGCGGCCTCCTACGAGCAGTACTTC
CASSQEGAASYEQYF
>TRBV7-2|TRBJ2-3|.|TRBD1
TGTGCCAGCAGCTTAGGGACAGGGCGGTGGGGGGTGGAGTATTTT
CASSLGTGRWGVEYF
>TRBV4-1|TRBJ2-7|few|.
TGCGCCAGCAGCCAAGATTCTTTCGACAGGAGTCCCTCCTACGAGCAGTACTTC
CASSQDSFDRSPSYEQYF
>TRBV9|TRBJ2-3|.|.
TGTGCCAGCAGCCCTGGAGGGGGGGTCTCCATCACAGATACGCAGTATTTT
CASSPGGGVSITDTQYF
>TRBV2|TRBJ1-1|few|.
TGTGCCAGCAGTGTTCGGACCGACCTGGGAGCTTTCTTT
CASSVRTDLGAFF
>TRBV7-3|TRBJ2-2|many|.
TGTGCCAGCAGCCTGGACACGTACACCGGGGAGCTGTTTTTT
CASSLDTYTGELFF
>TRBV29-1|TRBJ2-2|.|TRBD1
TGCAGCGTTGTGCCAGGGGGCGGTGTCACCGGGGAGCTGTTTTTT
CSVVPGGGVTGELFF
>TRBV28|TRBJ2-7|.|.
TGTGCCAGCAGTTTACCCGGGACACCACCCTACGAGCAGTACTTC
CASSLPGTPPYEQYF
>TRBV5-6|TRBJ2-3|few|TRBD1
TGTGCCAGCAGCTTGACAGGGGGCTTCACAGATACGCAGTATTTT
CASSLTGGFTDTQYF
>TRBV27|TRBJ2-1|many|.
TGTGCCAGCAGTCCCCTTCCGGGTCACTCCTACAATGAGCAGTTCTTC
CASSPLPGHSYNEQFF
>TRBV6-5|TRBJ2-5|few|.
TGTGCCAGCACGGACGGTAAAGAGACCCAGTACTTC
CASTDGKETQYF
>TRBV12-3/TRBV12-4|TRBJ2-7|.|.
TGTGCCAGCAGTCCGACGGGCAGGGCAGACGAGCAGTACTTC
CASSPTGRADEQYF
>TRBV28|TRBJ2-7|few|TRBD2
TGTGCCAGCAGACGCTCCCCGAGGAGCGGGAGGGCCCTGGTAGTCGAGCAGTACTTC
CASRRSPRSGRALVVEQYF
>TRBV7-9|TRBJ2-7|many|.
TGTGCCAGCAGCCCGACTGCCTACGCCGACGCCTACGAGCAGTACTTC
CASSPTAYADAYEQYF
>TRBV12-3/TRBV12-4|TRBJ1-5|.|.
TGTGCCAGCAGTTTAGAAGGGACCCCCTTCGGTATGGCCCAGCATTTT
CASSLEGTPFGMAQHF
>TRBV27|TRBJ2-1|few|TRBD1
TGTGCCAGCAGTTCGGGCGGACAGGGGGCAGGTGAGCAGTTCTTC
CASSSGGQGAGEQFF
>TRBV28|TRBJ1-5|few|.
TGTGCCAGCAGTTTTAGGCAGGCGGATCAGCCCCAGCATTTT
CASSFRQADQPQHF
>TRBV5-4|TRBJ2-3|few|.
TGTGCCAGCAGCCTGTTTGGGGGCACATATACGCAGTATTTT
CASSLFGGTYTQYF
>TRBV7-9|TRBJ2-7|few|.
TGTGCCAGCAGCGGGCCCAGAGTGACCCTCTCCTACGAGCAGTACTTC
CASSGPRVTLSYEQYF